This T cell receptor (beta chain) was identified in a study of spatial heterogeneity in lung cancer. At the level of the study: The study consistently detected more beta-chain than alpha-chain sequences. In the raw reads, each unique TCR and UMI combination was present more than ten times on average. Regarding the study as a whole: Alpha and beta chain coverage of tumor T cells was estimated at about 7% and 13%, respectively. Tumoral mutation counts were tracked by counts of expanded intratumoral alpha and beta TCRs.

Details on this clonotype: Its antigen remains unknown.

Time point specified: sample taken at primary tumor resection. The donor population consisted of under 75 patients with untreated, early-stage non-small cell lung cancer. TCRdb passed the 5' RACE reads through MiXCR, listing each CDR3 protein once. The table shows around 5,300 distinct CDR3 sequences, with 12% occurring only once. The CDR3 covers 15 residues. Germline V lookup: CDR1 SGDLS, CDR2 YYNGEE. V lost 3 bases and J lost 4; bases outside the gene matches: 5. The chain is built from TRBV9 and TRBJ2-1, with TRBD1 identical over 9 bases. The material was lung tumor tissue, obtained at surgery. This sequence was found in a male donor with early-stage non-small cell lung cancer. The chain's CDR3 is CASSGGQGRYNEQFF. The DNA for the CDR3 is TGTGCCAGCAGCGGGGGACAGGGTCGATACAATGAGCAGTTCTTC.